This TCR beta chain was identified in a study of T-cell reconstitution after alpha-beta-depleted transplantation in children. Study-level points and caveats: After transplant, high TCRbeta diversity at day 60 in some patients arose from surviving recipient T cells and thymic progenitors. In patients about two months after transplant, alpha-beta T cells reportedly arose from several hundred expanded graft clones. A year post-transplant, T-cell counts and diversity derived mostly from newly produced T cells.

Between the trimmed V and J ends, which lost 5 bases and 0 bases, there was a span of 13 bases. Per germline, CDR1 MNHEY and CDR2 SVGEGT. This CDR3 has 15 residues. Unique molecular identifiers featured in how the TCRbeta library was prepared. TCRdb fed the PCR reads into MiXCR, producing one record per CDR3 protein. The sample records about 300,000 distinct CDR3 sequences, over 7% being singletons. This clonotype showed up just a few times. Its antigen is not known. Sequenced material: peripheral blood, taken 360 days after TCRalphabeta/CD19-depleted stem cell transplant. The origin of this receptor is a female patient aged 2 to 10 who had a stem cell transplant for Fanconi anemia, so the T cells may come from the graft donor. This rearrangement joins TRBV6-2 or TRBV6-3 to TRBJ1-1; TRBD1 is a possible D gene (6 bases). The CDR3 sequence is CASSPSTGMNTEAFF. CDR3 sequence (DNA): TGTGCCAGCAGTCCTTCGACAGGAATGAACACTGAAGCTTTCTTT.